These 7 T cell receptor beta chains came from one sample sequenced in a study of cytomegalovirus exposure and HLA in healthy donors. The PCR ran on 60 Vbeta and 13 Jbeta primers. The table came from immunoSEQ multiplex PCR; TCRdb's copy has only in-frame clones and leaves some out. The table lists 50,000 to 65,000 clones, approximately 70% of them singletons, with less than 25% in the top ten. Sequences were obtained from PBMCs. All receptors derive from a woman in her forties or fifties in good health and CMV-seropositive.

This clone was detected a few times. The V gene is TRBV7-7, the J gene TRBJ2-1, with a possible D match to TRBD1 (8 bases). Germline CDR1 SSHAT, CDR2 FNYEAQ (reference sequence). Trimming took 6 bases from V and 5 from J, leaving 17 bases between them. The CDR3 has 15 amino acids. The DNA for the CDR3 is TGTGCCAGCAGTCCTGGACAGGGAGGGAACAATGAGCAGTTCTTC. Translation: CASSPGQGGNNEQFF.

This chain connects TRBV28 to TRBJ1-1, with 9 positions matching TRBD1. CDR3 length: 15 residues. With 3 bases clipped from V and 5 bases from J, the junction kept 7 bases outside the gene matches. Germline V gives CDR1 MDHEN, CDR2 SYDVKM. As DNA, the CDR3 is TGTGCCAGCAGTTTGGGGGACAGGGCTAAAACTGAAGCTTTCTTT. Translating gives CASSLGDRAKTEAFF. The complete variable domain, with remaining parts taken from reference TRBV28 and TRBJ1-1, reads DVKVTQSSRYLVKRTGEKVFLECVQDMDHENMFWYRQDPGLGLRLIYFSYDVKMKEKGDIPEGYSVSREKKERFSLILESASTNQTSMYLCASSLGDRAKTEAFFGQGTRLTVV.

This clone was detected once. The CDR3 nucleotides are TGTGCCAGCAGCCCAACCTTAAGCGGGGAGCAGTTCTTC. It translates to CASSPTLSGEQFF. The chain carries TRBV9 and TRBJ2-1, with D tentatively TRBD2 (6 bases). CDR3 length: 13 residues. With 4 bases removed from V and 10 bases from J, the gap between germline ends came to 15 bases. The germline V gene has CDR1 SGDLS and CDR2 YYNGEE. Full variable domain (remainder filled in from reference TRBV9 and TRBJ2-1): DSGVTQTPKHLITATGQRVTLRCSPRSGDLSVYWYQQSLDQGLQFLIQYYNGEERAKGNILERFSAQQFPDLHSELNLSSLELGDSALYFCASSPTLSGEQFFGPGTRLTVL.

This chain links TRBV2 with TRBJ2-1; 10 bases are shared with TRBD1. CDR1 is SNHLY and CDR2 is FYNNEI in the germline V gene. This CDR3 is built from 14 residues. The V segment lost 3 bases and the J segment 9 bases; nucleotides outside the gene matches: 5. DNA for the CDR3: TGTGCCAGCAGTGATCGGACAGGGGGAAGTGAGCAGTTCTTC. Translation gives CASSDRTGGSEQFF.

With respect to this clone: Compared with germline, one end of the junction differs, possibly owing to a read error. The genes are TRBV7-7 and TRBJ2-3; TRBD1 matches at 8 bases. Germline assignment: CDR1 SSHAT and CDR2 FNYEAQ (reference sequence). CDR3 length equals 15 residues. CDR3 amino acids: CASSSGTGRTDTQYF. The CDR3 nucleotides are TGTGCTAGCAGCTCCGGGACAGGACGTACAGATACGCAGTATTTT.

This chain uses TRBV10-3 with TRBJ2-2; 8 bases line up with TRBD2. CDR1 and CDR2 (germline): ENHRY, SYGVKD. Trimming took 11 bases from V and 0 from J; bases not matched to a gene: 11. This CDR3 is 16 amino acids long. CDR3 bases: TGTGCCCCCCCAAGCGGGGGTTTCCCGAACACCGGGGAGCTGTTTTTT. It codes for CAPPSGGFPNTGELFF.

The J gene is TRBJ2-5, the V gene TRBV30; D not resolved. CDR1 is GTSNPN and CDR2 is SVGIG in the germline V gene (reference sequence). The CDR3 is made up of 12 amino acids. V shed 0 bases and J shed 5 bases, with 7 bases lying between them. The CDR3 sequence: CAWSVLGETQYF. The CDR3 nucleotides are TGTGCCTGGAGTGTACTCGGGGAGACCCAGTACTTC.